There are a few counts of the clone carrying this TCR beta chain. Its antigen remains unidentified. Unique-molecular-identifier-tagged TCR beta cDNA libraries were used. TCRdb recomputed calls from the PCR reads with MiXCR, one row per CDR3 protein. The sample shows about 760,000 distinct CDR3 sequences, 30% of them seen only once. This sample is part of a study of post-analysis software for immune sequencing data. Study-level results: Compared with controls, patients had more of five TRBV segments, including TRBV5-6, TRBV5-1 and TRBV20-1.

Per the germline V gene, CDR1 is DFQATT and CDR2 is SNEGSKA (reference sequence). CDR3 length equals 12 residues. V was trimmed by 3 bases and J by 6 bases, leaving 12 bases between them. The sample taken for sequencing was blood. The receptor was derived from a girl aged 5-17 years with multiple sclerosis. The chain carries TRBV20-1 and TRBJ2-7; no clear D. CDR3 region: CSASQPTTEQYF. The CDR3, as DNA: TGCAGTGCTAGTCAACCTACAACCGAGCAGTACTTC.